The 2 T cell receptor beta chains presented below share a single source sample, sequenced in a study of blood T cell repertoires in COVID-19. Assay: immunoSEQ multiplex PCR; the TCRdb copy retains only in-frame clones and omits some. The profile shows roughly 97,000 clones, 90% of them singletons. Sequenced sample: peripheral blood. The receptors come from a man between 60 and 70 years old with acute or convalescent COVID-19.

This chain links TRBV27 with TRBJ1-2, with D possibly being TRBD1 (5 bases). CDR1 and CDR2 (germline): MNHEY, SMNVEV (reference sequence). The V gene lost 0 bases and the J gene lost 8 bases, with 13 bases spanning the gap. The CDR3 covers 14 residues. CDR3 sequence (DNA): TGTGCCAGCAGTTTATCTGTAGGGGCCGGCGGCTACACCTTC. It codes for CASSLSVGAGGYTF.

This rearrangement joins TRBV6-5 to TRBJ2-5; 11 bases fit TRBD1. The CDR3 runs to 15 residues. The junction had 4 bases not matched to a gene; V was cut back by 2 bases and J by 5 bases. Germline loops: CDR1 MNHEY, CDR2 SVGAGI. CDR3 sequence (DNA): TGTGCCAGCAGTTACGGACAGGGGGCGGCGGAGACCCAGTACTTC. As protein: CASSYGQGAAETQYF.